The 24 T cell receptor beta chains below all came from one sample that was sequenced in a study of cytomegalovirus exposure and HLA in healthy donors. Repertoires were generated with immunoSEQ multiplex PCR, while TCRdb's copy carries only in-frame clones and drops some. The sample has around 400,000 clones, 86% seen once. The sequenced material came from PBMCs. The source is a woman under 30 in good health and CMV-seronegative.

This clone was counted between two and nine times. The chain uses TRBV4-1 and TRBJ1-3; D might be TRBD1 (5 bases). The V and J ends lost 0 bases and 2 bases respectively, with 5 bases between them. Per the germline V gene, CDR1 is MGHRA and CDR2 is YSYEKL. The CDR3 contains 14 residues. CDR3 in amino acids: CASSQEGPGNTIYF. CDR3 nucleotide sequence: TGCGCCAGCAGCCAAGAGGGGCCTGGAAACACCATATATTTT.

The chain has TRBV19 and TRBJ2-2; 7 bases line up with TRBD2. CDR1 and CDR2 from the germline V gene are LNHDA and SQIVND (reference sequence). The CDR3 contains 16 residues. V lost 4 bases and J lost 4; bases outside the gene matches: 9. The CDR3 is CASSTRTRGGTGELFF. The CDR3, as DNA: TGTGCCAGTAGTACCAGGACTAGGGGTGGCACCGGGGAGCTGTTTTTT.

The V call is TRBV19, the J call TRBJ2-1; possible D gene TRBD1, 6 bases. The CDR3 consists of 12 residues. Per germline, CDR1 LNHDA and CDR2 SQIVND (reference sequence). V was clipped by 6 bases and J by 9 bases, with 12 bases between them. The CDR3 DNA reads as TGTGCCAGTAGCCTCCAGGGGTCTGAGCAGTTCTTC. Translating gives CASSLQGSEQFF.

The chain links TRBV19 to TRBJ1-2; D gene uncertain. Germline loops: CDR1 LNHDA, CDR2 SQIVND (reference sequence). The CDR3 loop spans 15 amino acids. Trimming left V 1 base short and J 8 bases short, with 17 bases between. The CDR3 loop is CASSIVSSGERGYTF. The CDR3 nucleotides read TGTGCCAGTAGTATAGTGTCCTCTGGGGAGAGAGGCTACACCTTC.

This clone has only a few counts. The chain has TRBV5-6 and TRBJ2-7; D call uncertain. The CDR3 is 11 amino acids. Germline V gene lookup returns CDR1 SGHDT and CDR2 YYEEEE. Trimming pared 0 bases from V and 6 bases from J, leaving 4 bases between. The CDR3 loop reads CASSLVGEQYF. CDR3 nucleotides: TGTGCCAGCAGCTTGGTCGGCGAGCAGTACTTC.

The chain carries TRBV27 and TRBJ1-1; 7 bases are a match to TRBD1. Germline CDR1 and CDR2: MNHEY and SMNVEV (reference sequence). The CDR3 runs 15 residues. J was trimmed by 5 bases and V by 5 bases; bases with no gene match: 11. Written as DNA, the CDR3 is TGTGCCAGCAGTATCCTACAGGGGACTTGGACTGAAGCTTTCTTT. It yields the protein CASSILQGTWTEAFF.

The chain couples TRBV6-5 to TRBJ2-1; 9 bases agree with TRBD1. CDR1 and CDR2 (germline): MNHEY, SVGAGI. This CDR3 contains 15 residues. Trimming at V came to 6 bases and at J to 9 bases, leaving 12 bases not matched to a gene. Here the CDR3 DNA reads TGTGCCAGCAGACCAGGACAGGGGAGAGGGAGTGAGCAGTTCTTC. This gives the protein CASRPGQGRGSEQFF.

The CDR3: CASSKRLASETQYF. In DNA form, the CDR3 reads TGTGCCAGCAGTAAAAGACTAGCTTCTGAGACCCAGTACTTC. V usage is TRBV27 and J usage is TRBJ2-5; 7 bases agree with TRBD2. Germline CDR1 and CDR2: MNHEY and SMNVEV (reference sequence). V shed 5 bases and J 5 bases; nucleotides not matched to a gene: 8. CDR3 size: 14 residues.

CDR3 loop: CASSLPAGYTDTQYF. The CDR3 coding sequence is TGTGCCAGCAGTTTACCAGCGGGGTACACAGATACGCAGTATTTT. The chain couples TRBV28 to TRBJ2-3; 7 bases fit TRBD2. CDR3 length equals 15 residues. The trim removed 2 bases at V and 2 bases at J, leaving 4 bases unmatched. Germline assignment: CDR1 MDHEN and CDR2 SYDVKM.

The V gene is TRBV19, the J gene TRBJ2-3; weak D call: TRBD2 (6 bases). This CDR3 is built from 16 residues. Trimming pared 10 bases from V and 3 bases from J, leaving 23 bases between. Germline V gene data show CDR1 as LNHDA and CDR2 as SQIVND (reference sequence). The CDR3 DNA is TGTGCCACCCAACTCCGCGGGGACCTGAGGACAGATACGCAGTATTTT. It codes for CATQLRGDLRTDTQYF.

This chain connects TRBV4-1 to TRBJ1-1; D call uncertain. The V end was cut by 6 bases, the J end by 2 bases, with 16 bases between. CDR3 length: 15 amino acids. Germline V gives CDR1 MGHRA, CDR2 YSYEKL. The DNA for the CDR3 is TGCGCCAGCAGTCTACTAGCGGCGCGTAACACTGAAGCTTTCTTT. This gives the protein CASSLLAARNTEAFF.

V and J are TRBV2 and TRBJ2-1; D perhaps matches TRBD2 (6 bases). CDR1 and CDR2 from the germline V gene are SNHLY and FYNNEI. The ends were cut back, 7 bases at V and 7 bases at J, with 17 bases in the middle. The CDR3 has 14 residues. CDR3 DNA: TGTGCCAGCACCGCTTCATGGGGGGTGAATGAGCAGTTCTTC. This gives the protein CASTASWGVNEQFF.

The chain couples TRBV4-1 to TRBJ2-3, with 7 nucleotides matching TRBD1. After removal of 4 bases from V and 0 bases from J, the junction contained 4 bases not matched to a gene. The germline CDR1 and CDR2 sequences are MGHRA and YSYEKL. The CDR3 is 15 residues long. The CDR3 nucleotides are TGCGCCAGCAGCCCCACAGGGGTTAGCACAGATACGCAGTATTTT. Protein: CASSPTGVSTDTQYF.

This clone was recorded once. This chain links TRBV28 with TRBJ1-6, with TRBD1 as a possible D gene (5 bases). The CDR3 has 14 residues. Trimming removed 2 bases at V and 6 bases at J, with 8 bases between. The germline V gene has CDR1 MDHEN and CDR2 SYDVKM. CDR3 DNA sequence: TGTGCCAGCAGTTTACAGGGCCTTAATTCACCCCTCCACTTT. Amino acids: CASSLQGLNSPLHF.

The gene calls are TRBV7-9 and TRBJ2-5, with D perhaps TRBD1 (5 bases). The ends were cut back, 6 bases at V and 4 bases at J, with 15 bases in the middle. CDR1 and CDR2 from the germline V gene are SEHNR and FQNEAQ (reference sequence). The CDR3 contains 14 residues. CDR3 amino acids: CASRPTGPPETQYF. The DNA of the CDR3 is TGTGCCAGCAGACCAACAGGTCCCCCAGAGACCCAGTACTTC.

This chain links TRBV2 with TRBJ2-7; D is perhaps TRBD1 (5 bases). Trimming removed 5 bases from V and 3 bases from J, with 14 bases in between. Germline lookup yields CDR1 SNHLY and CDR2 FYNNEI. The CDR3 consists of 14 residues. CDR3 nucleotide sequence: TGTGCCAGCAGTAAATCGACAGTAGGCTACGAGCAGTACTTC. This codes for CASSKSTVGYEQYF. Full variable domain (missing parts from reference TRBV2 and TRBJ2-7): EPEVTQTPSHQVTQMGQEVILRCVPISNHLYFYWYRQILGQKVEFLVSFYNNEISEKSEIFDDQFSVERPDGSNFTLKIRSTKLEDSAMYFCASSKSTVGYEQYFGPGTRLTVT.

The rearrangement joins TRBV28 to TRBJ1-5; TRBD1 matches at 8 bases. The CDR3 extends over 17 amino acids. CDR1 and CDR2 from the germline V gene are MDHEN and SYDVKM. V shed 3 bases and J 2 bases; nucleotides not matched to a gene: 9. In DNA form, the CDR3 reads TGTGCCAGCAGTTTTAACGGCGGACAGGGAGGCAATCAGCCCCAGCATTTT. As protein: CASSFNGGQGGNQPQHF.

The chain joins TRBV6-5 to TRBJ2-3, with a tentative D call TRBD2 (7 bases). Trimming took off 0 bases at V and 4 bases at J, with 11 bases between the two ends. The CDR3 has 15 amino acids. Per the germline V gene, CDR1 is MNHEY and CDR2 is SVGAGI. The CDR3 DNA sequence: TGTGCCAGCAGTTACTCGGGGGGGCGCGCAGATACGCAGTATTTT. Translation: CASSYSGGRADTQYF.

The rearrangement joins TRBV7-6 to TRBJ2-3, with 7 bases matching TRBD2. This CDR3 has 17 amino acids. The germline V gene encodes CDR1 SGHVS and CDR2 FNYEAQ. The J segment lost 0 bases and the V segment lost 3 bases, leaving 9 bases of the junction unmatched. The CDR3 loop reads CASSFGRSGASTDTQYF. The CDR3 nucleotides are TGTGCCAGCAGCTTTGGTAGGAGCGGGGCTAGCACAGATACGCAGTATTTT.

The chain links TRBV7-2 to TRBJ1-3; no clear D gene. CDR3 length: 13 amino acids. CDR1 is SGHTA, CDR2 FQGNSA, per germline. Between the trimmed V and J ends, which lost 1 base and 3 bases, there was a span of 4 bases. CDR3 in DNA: TGTGCCAGCAGCTTAGACTTTGGAAACACCATATATTTT. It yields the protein CASSLDFGNTIYF.

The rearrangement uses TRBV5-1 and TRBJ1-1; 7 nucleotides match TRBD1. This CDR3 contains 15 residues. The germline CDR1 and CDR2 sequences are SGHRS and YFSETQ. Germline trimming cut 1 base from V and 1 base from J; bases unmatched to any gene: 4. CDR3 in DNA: TGCGCCAGCAGCTTGACCGGACAGGCGAACACTGAAGCTTTCTTT. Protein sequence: CASSLTGQANTEAFF.

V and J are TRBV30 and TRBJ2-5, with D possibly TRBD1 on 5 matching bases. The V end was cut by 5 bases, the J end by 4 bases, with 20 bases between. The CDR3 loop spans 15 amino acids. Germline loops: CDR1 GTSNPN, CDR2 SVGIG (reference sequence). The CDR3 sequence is CAWWSPTAPGETQYF. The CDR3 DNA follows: TGTGCCTGGTGGTCCCCGACAGCCCCAGGAGAGACCCAGTACTTC. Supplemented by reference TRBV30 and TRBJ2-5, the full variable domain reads SQTIHQWPATLVQPVGSPLSLECTVEGTSNPNLYWYRQAAGRGLQLLFYSVGIGQISSEVPQNLSASRPQDRQFILSSKKLLLSDSGFYLCAWWSPTAPGETQYFGPGTRLLVL.

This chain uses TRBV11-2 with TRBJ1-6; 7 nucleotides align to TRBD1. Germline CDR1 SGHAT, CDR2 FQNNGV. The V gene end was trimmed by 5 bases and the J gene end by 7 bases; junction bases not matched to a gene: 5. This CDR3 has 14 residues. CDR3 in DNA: TGTGCCAGCAGCCTTGCGGGACAGAATTCACCCCTCCACTTT. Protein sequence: CASSLAGQNSPLHF.

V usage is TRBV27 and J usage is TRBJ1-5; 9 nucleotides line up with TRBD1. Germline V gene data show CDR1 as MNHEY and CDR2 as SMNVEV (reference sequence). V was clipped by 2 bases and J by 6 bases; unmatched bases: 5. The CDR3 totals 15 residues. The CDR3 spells CASSLTGGWRQPQHF. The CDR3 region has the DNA TGTGCCAGCAGTTTAACAGGGGGCTGGCGTCAGCCCCAGCATTTT.